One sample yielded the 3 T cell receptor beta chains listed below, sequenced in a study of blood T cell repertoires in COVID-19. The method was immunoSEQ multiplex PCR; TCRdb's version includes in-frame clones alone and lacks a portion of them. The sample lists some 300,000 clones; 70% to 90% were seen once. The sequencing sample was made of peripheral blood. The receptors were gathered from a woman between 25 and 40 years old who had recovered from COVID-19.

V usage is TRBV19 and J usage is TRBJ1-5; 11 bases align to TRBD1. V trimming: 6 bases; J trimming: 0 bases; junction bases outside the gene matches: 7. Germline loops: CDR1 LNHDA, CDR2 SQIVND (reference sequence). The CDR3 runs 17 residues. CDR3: CASSWTGGLYSNQPQHF. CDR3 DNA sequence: TGTGCCAGTAGCTGGACAGGGGGCCTATATAGCAATCAGCCCCAGCATTTT.

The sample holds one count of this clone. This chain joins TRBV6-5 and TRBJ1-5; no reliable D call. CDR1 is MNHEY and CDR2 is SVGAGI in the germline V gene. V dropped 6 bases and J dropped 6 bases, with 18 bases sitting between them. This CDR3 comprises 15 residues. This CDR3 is CASRKLRVGGQPQHF. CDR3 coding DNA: TGTGCCAGCAGAAAGTTACGGGTAGGAGGTCAGCCCCAGCATTTT.

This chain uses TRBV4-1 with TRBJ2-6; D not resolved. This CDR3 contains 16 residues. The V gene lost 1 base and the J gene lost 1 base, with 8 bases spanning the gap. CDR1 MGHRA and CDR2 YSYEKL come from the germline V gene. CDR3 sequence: CASSQGSGSGANVLTF. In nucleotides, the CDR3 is TGCGCCAGCAGCCAAGGATCGGGTTCTGGGGCCAACGTCCTGACTTTC.